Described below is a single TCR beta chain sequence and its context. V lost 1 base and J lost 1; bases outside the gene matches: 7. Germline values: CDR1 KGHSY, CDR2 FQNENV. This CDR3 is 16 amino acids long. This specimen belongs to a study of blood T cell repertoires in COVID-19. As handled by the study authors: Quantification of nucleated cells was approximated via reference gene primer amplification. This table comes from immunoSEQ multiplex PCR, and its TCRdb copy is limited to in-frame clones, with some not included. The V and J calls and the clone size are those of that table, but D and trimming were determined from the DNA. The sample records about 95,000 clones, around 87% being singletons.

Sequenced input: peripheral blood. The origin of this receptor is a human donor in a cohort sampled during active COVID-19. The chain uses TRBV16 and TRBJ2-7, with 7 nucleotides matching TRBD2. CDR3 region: CASSQWSGGGSYEQYF. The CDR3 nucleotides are TGTGCCAGCAGCCAATGGTCGGGAGGAGGTTCCTACGAGCAGTACTTC.